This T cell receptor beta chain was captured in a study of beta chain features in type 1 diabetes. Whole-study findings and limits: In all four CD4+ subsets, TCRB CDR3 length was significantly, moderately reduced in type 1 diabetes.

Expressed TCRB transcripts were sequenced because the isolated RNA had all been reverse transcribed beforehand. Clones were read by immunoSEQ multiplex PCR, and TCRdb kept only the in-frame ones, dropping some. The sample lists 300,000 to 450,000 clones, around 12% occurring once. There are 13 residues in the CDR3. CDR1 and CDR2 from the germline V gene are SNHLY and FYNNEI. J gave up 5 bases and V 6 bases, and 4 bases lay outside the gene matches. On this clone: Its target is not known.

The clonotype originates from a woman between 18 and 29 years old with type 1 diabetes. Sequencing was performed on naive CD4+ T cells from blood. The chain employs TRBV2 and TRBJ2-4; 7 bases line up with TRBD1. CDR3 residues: CASSAGTENIQYF. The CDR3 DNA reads TGTGCCAGCAGCGCCGGGACAGAAAACATTCAGTACTTC.